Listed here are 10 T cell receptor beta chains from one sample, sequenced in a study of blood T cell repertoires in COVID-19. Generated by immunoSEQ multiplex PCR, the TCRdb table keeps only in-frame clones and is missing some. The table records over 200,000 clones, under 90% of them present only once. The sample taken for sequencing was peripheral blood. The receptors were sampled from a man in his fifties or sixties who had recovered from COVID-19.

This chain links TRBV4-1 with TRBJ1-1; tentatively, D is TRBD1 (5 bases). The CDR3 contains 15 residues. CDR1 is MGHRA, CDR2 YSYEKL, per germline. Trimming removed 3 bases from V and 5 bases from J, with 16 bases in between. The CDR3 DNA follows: TGCGCCAGCAGCCACTTTGGGGGGGGGAAGACTGAAGCTTTCTTT. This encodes CASSHFGGGKTEAFF.

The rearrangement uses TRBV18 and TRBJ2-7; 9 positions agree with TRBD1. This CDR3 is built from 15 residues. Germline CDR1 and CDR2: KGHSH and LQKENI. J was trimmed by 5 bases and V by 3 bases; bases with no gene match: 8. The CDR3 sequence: CASSPQGQGGNEQYF. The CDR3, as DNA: TGTGCCAGCTCACCGCAGGGACAGGGTGGAAACGAGCAGTACTTC.

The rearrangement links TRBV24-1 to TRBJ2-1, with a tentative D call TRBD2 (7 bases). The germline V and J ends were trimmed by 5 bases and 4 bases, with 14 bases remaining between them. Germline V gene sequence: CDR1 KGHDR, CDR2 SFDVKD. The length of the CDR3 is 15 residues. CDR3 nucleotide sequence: TGTGCCACCAGTGGTACCGGGGGGCAGTACAATGAGCAGTTCTTC. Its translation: CATSGTGGQYNEQFF.

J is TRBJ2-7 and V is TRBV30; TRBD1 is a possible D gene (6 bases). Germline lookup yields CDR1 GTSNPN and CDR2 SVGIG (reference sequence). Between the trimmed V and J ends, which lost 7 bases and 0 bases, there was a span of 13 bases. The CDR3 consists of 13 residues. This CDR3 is CALTGINSYEQYF. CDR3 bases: TGTGCCTTAACAGGGATAAACTCCTACGAGCAGTACTTC.

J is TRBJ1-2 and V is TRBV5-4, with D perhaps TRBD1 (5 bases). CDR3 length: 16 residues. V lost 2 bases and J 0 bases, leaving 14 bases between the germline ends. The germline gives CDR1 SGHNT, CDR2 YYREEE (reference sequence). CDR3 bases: TGTGCCAGCAGCTTAATGGCAGGGTTAGCTAACTATGGCTACACCTTC. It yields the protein CASSLMAGLANYGYTF. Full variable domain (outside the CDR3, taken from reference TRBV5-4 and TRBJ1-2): ETGVTQSPTHLIKTRGQQVTLRCSSQSGHNTVSWYQQALGQGPQFIFQYYREEENGRGNFPPRFSGLQFPNYSSELNVNALELDDSALYLCASSLMAGLANYGYTFGSGTRLTVV.

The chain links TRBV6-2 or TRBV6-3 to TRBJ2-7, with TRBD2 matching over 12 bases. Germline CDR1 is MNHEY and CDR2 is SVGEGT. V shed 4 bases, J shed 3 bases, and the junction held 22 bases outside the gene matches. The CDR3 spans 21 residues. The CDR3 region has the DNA TGTGCCAGCAGTTTCTGGAGCGCGGCGACTAGCGGGAGAGCTAGTCGCTACGAGCAGTACTTC. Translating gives CASSFWSAATSGRASRYEQYF.

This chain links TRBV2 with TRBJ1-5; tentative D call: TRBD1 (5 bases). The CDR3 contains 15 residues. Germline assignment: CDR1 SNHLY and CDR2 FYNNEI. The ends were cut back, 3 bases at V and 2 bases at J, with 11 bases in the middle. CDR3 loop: CASSDWQGGNQPQHF. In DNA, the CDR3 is TGTGCCAGCAGTGATTGGCAGGGTGGCAATCAGCCCCAGCATTTT.

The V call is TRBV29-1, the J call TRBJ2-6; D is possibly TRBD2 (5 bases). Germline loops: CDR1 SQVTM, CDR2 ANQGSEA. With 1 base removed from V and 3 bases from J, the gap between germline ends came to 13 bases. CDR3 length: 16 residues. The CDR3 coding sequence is TGCAGCGTTGAAGCGGGGAAGCTTAGTGGGGCCAACGTCCTGACTTTC. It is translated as CSVEAGKLSGANVLTF.

The CDR3 DNA follows: TGCGCCAGCAGCCAAGATCGAGGCGGGACTAATGAAAAACTGTTTTTT. Its protein product is CASSQDRGGTNEKLFF. This rearrangement joins TRBV4-3 to TRBJ1-4; D is unclear. V was trimmed by 0 bases and J by 2 bases, leaving 10 bases between them. CDR1 and CDR2 (germline): LGHNA, YSLEER. The CDR3 totals 16 residues.

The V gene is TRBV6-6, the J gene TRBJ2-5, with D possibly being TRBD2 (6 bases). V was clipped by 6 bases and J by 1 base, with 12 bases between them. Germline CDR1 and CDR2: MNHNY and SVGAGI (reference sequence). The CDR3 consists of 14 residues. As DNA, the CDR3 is TGTGCCAGCAGCTCTTTCGGGGGCCAAGAGACCCAGTACTTC. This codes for CASSSFGGQETQYF.